This T cell receptor (beta chain) was documented in a study of Graves' ophthalmopathy and Graves' hyperthyroidism (dated by TCRdb to 2016 to 2019). Looking at the study overall: Peripheral blood was collected at initial diagnosis, prior to any treatment. The independent validation cohort included approximately 19 hyperthyroidism patients plus 17 patients who later progressed from hyperthyroidism to ophthalmopathy. Once sampling was done, hyperthyroidism patients were given methimazole at a starting dose of 30 mg daily, while ophthalmopathy patients were given high-dose intravenous methylprednisolone. T-cell repertoires of thyroid tissue and blood were compared in over five hyperthyroidism patients. To explore V-J signatures that distinguish ophthalmopathy from hyperthyroidism, a discovery set of 100 patients was enrolled, made up of more than 40 with ophthalmopathy and under 65 with stable hyperthyroidism. In total, around 130 blood samples were TCR-sequenced: 40 to 45 ophthalmopathy, about 75 hyperthyroidism and around 17 hyperthyroidism-to-ophthalmopathy patients. TCR beta repertoire signatures were used to distinguish Graves' ophthalmopathy from Graves' hyperthyroidism and to predict progression to ophthalmopathy.

Broad study findings and their caveats: Ophthalmopathy was separated from stable hyperthyroidism by the 13-signature model with roughly 87% sensitivity and about 81% specificity in cross-validation and with 80%/75% in the test set. No statistical method was used to set the sample size in advance, and the investigators knew which group each participant was assigned to. In validation, the model predicted ophthalmopathy progression with about 71% sensitivity and roughly 72% specificity; more than ten predicted patients were CT-confirmed with GO in a median of roughly 6.8 months. Most expanded thyroid clonotypes with a frequency above 0.001 also appeared in blood, which suggests that blood repertoires may reflect the immune response in the thyroid.

Points on this clonotype: No cognate antigen has been identified for it. The input lacks base qualities; no much larger clone sits a single base away.

TCR beta CDR3 regions were amplified from RNA transcripts for repertoire sequencing. The first round of RT-PCR was done with HTBI primers and the Qiagen OneStep RT-PCR kit, and was followed by a second round of multiplex PCR, then size selection and purification. Sequencing of the libraries was carried out on an Illumina HiSeq2000 in paired-end mode with 100 bp reads. Under the source paper's analysis protocol: Reads were processed with SOAPnuke, discarding reads with adapters, uncalled bases, mean Phred below 15, or no exact constant-primer or identifier match. COPE v1.2.5 was used to merge high-quality paired reads. Each unique nucleotide sequence was treated as a clonotype, and MiTCR v1.1 was used to align the clonotypes to the IMGT TRB V, D and J references. Analysis was restricted to V-J combinations with a frequency above 0.0001, which covered roughly 99% of repertoires. For each V-J combination, a TCR clonal expansion and chaos score was defined as the ratio of F50 clonal expansion to chaos observed in the TCRdist matrix. Welch's t-statistics and random forest were used to reduce the features to about twelve V-J combinations, which were then used as input to a naive Bayes classifier. The similarity between thyroid and blood repertoires was quantified using the Morisita-Horn index. TCRdb reworked the public reads: Q25 trimming with fastp, MiXCR clone assembly, productive beta chains retained. Each record represents a unique CDR3 protein, reported with the most common genes and DNA among its rows. TCRdb's processing, not the authors' own work, is the source of the V and J calls. This sample holds hundreds of thousands of distinct CDR3 sequences; about two fifths were observed only once. The ten largest clones take up about 3.3% of the sample.

Ophthalmopathy patients had moderately to severely active disease, Clinical Activity Score of at least 3, NOSPECS grade of at least 4, and disease duration under 3 months. Patients with other autoimmune diseases, uncontrolled infections, pregnancy or lactation were excluded from the study. Clinical symptoms, serum thyroxine, TRAb, thyroid ultrasound and orbital computed tomography formed the basis of the diagnosis. Using Ficoll-Paque density gradient centrifugation, PBMCs were isolated from 10 ml of fresh peripheral blood. Total RNA was extracted using Trizol reagent, and RNA quality was checked on an Agilent 2100 Bioanalyzer. The CDR3 spans 14 residues, from the cysteine through the phenylalanine. CDR3 DNA is the only sequence kept; it has 42 bases, read in frame from the first base. From the germline V gene (reference sequence), CDR1 is DFQATT and CDR2 is SNEGSKA. V is clipped by 1 base and J by 0 bases, and the sequence between their germline boundaries is 9 bases long.

Recombination linked TRBV20-1 to TRBJ1-1; no D gene can be assigned with confidence. The sample was peripheral blood. This clonotype was sampled from an adult man with Graves' ophthalmopathy. The nucleotide sequence is given as TGCAGTGCTAGAGCACGCCGATTGAACACTGAAGCTTTCTTT. This codes for CSARARRLNTEAFF.